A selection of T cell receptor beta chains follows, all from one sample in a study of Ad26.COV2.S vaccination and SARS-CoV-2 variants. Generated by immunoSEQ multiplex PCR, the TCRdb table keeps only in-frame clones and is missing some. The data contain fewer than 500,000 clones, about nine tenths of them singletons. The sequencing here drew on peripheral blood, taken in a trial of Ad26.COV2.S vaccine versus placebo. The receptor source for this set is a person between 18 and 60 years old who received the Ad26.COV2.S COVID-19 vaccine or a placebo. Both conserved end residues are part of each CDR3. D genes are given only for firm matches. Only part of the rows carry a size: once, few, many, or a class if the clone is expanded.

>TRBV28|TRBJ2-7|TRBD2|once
CATETSAGAGPNYSYEQYF
TGTGCCACCGAGACTAGCGCGGGGGCGGGTCCAAATTACTCCTACGAGCAGTACTTC
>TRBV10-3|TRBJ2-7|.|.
CAISESAGSEQYF
TGTGCCATCAGTGAGTCGGCGGGCAGCGAGCAGTACTTC
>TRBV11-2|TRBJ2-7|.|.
CASSLDRGEQYF
TGTGCCAGCAGCTTAGATCGGGGAGAGCAGTACTTC
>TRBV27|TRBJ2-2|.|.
CASSLWGQGPNTGELFF
TGTGCCAGCAGTTTATGGGGTCAGGGGCCGAACACCGGGGAGCTGTTTTTT
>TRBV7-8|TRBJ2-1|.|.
CASSSLGSNNEQFF
TGTGCCAGCAGCTCCCTGGGCTCGAACAATGAGCAGTTCTTC
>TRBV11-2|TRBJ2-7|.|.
CASSLPRTGTSSSYEQYF
TGTGCCAGCAGTTTACCCCGAACCGGGACTTCCAGCTCCTACGAGCAGTACTTC
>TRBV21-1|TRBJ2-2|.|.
CASSGKAKEYTGELFF
TGTGCCAGCAGCGGAAAAGCTAAGGAGTACACCGGGGAGCTGTTTTTT
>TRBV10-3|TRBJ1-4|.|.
CAISEGGLKEKLFF
TGTGCCATCAGTGAGGGGGGGTTGAAGGAAAAACTGTTTTTT
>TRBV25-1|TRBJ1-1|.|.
CASRARVDRTEAFF
TGTGCCAGCAGGGCCCGAGTTGATCGGACTGAAGCTTTCTTT
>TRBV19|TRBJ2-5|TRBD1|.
CASSFRQGRETQYF
TGTGCCAGTAGTTTTCGACAGGGCCGGGAGACCCAGTACTTC
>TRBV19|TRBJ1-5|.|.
CASSMTGQRFQPQHF
TGTGCCAGTAGTATGACTGGACAGCGGTTCCAGCCCCAGCATTTT
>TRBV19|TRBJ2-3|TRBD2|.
CASSIAGLAGGSTDTQYF
TGTGCCAGTAGTATAGCGGGACTAGCGGGAGGCTCCACAGATACGCAGTATTTT
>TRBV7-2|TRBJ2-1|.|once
CASSLSGGGSRGQFF
TGTGCCAGCAGCCTAAGTGGGGGCGGGAGTAGAGGGCAGTTCTTC
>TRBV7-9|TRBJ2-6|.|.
CASSFSLRDGPSGANVLTF
TGTGCCAGCAGCTTCTCCCTACGGGACGGACCTTCTGGGGCCAACGTCCTGACTTTC
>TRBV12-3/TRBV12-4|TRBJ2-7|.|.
CASSPGATVEQYF
TGTGCCAGCAGCCCCGGGGCGACCGTCGAGCAGTACTTC
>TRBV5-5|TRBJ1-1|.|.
CASSPRGVNTEAFF
TGTGCCAGCAGCCCTCGGGGGGTGAACACTGAAGCTTTCTTT
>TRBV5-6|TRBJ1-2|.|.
CASSLPVGNYGYTF
TGTGCCAGCAGCCTCCCGGTGGGTAACTATGGCTACACCTTC
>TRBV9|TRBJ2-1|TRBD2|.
CASSVAAGNEQFF
TGTGCCAGCAGCGTAGCAGCGGGAAACGAGCAGTTCTTC
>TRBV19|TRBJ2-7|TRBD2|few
CASSPRLAGEGVPYEQYF
TGTGCCAGTAGTCCACGACTAGCGGGAGAGGGAGTACCCTACGAGCAGTACTTC
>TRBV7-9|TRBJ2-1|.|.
CASSPLLGRSRDNEQFF
TGTGCCAGCAGCCCCTTACTAGGTCGGAGCAGGGACAATGAGCAGTTCTTC
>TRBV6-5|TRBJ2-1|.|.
CASLARTVNEQFF
TGTGCCAGCCTGGCGCGTACGGTCAATGAGCAGTTCTTC